One sample yielded the 13 T cell receptor beta chains listed below, sequenced in a study of blood T cell repertoires in COVID-19 (dated by TCRdb to about 2020). The protocol used for the library was the immunoSEQ multiplex PCR assay. TCRdb took this table from immuneACCESS and kept in-frame rearrangements with V and J called. Such tables lack part of the clones; where checked against another copy, unresolved V genes explain under half of the gap, and the rest is unexplained. The sample includes 65,000 to 80,000 clones, with approximately 84% observed a single time. The top ten hold roughly 12% of the sample. The sequencing sample was made of peripheral blood. Receptors were obtained from a human donor in a cohort sampled during active COVID-19.

The genes are TRBV24-1 and TRBJ1-2; a possible D gene is TRBD1 (5 bases). This CDR3 region has 13 residues. Germline V gene lookup returns CDR1 KGHDR and CDR2 SFDVKD. Trimming took off 4 bases at V and 6 bases at J, with 11 bases between the two ends. As DNA, the CDR3 is TGTGCCACCAGTGAAACCGGGACTGATGGCTACACCTTC. This codes for CATSETGTDGYTF.

J is TRBJ1-1 and V is TRBV7-6; 8 nucleotides agree with TRBD1. The CDR3 has 16 residues. V lost 3 bases and J lost 1; bases outside the gene matches: 7. Germline V gives CDR1 SGHVS, CDR2 FNYEAQ. CDR3 loop: CASSFSPTGGNTEAFF. The CDR3 DNA is TGTGCCAGCAGCTTCAGCCCTACAGGGGGGAACACTGAAGCTTTCTTT.

This clone occurred once. The chain links TRBV11-2 to TRBJ2-2; TRBD2 matches 8 bases. V dropped 3 bases and J dropped 5; count of bases not matched to a gene: 14. The CDR3 spans 18 residues. Germline lookup yields CDR1 SGHAT and CDR2 FQNNGV. The CDR3 spells CASSFRRGGGRRTGELFF. For the CDR3, the DNA is TGTGCCAGCAGCTTCCGCCGGGGGGGCGGGAGAAGGACCGGGGAGCTGTTTTTT.

The chain employs TRBV3-1 (or the pseudogene TRBV3-2) and TRBJ2-5; 12 bases are shared with TRBD2. J was trimmed by 6 bases and V by 8 bases; bases with no gene match: 7. There are 14 residues in the CDR3. Germline CDR1 LGHDT, CDR2 YNNKEL (reference sequence). CDR3 loop: CASQATSGGKTQYF. The CDR3 DNA is TGTGCCAGCCAGGCGACTAGCGGGGGAAAGACCCAGTACTTC.

This clone was counted a single time. The chain links TRBV6-5 to TRBJ2-1, with 13 bases identical to TRBD2. V dropped 6 bases and J dropped 4; count of bases not matched to a gene: 3. CDR1 is MNHEY, CDR2 SVGAGI, per germline. The length of the CDR3 is 15 residues. CDR3 amino acids: CASRRTSGSYNEQFF. CDR3 DNA sequence: TGTGCCAGCAGGCGGACTAGCGGGAGTTACAATGAGCAGTTCTTC.

CDR3 sequence reads: CASSQGGGVEKLFF. CDR3 in DNA: TGCGCCAGCAGCCAAGGAGGGGGGGTTGAAAAACTGTTTTTT. This rearrangement joins TRBV4-1 to TRBJ1-4, with a weak D call TRBD1 (6 bases). This CDR3 region has 14 residues. The V gene's germline CDR1 is MGHRA and CDR2 YSYEKL. Trimming left V 1 base short and J 7 bases short, with 10 bases between.

This clone showed up just a few times. The gene calls are TRBV2 and TRBJ2-7; TRBD1 might be the D (6 bases). The CDR3 has 12 residues. V was pared by 8 bases and J by 0 bases, with 8 bases between. The germline gives CDR1 SNHLY, CDR2 FYNNEI. The CDR3 DNA is TGTGCCAGCCGGACAGTCTCCTACGAGCAGTACTTC. Protein sequence: CASRTVSYEQYF.

The V call is TRBV7-9, the J call TRBJ1-5; no definite D call. The CDR3 is made up of 12 amino acids. The V gene lost 7 bases and the J gene lost 8 bases, with 12 bases spanning the gap. Germline V gene sequence: CDR1 SEHNR, CDR2 FQNEAQ (reference sequence). As DNA, the CDR3 is TGTGCCAGCAACGCGCGGGTGGAGCCCCAGCATTTT. Its protein is CASNARVEPQHF.

As regards this clone: One end of the junction does not line up with germline, which may come from a read error. DNA of the CDR3: TGTGCCAGCAGTAGCAGTCGGGACAAAAGGGGAAGCACCATATATTTT. As protein: CASSSSRDKRGSTIYF. V and J are TRBV2 and TRBJ1-3; D may be TRBD1 (6 bases). The germline gives CDR1 SNHLY, CDR2 FYNNEI. CDR3 length: 16 amino acids.

The chain couples TRBV5-1 to TRBJ1-2, with TRBD1 identical over 9 bases. Germline V CDR1 and CDR2: SGHRS, YFSETQ. CDR3 size: 13 residues. Trimming removed 0 bases from V and 6 bases from J; junction bases left unmatched: 0. The CDR3 nucleotides read TGCGCCAGCAGCTTGGGGACAGGGGATGGCTACACCTTC. It encodes CASSLGTGDGYTF.

The CDR3 protein is CASSLVPGLADYEQYF. CDR3 nucleotide sequence: TGCGCCAGCAGCTTGGTCCCGGGACTAGCGGACTACGAGCAGTACTTC. The rearrangement links TRBV5-1 to TRBJ2-7, with 11 positions matching TRBD2. The germline V gene encodes CDR1 SGHRS and CDR2 YFSETQ. The CDR3 length is 16 residues. V lost 0 bases and J lost 3; bases outside the gene matches: 5.

This sequence joins TRBV29-1 and TRBJ1-2; TRBD1 matches 12 bases. The CDR3 contains 14 residues. Germline trimming cut 7 bases from V and 3 bases from J; bases unmatched to any gene: 6. The germline V gene has CDR1 SQVTM and CDR2 ANQGSEA. This chain's CDR3 is CSGHGTGGDYGYTF. The DNA for the CDR3 is TGCAGCGGACATGGGACAGGGGGCGACTATGGCTACACCTTC.

A few counts support this clone. The same CDR3 arises from other DNA sequences in this sample as well. This chain connects TRBV11-2 to TRBJ2-3, with 9 bases aligning to TRBD2. This CDR3 spans 18 amino acids. Germline trimming cut 11 bases from V and 0 bases from J; bases unmatched to any gene: 18. Per germline, CDR1 SGHAT and CDR2 FQNNGV. CDR3 amino acids: CARRGDAGGGPSTDTQYF. DNA for the CDR3: TGTGCCCGCCGCGGGGACGCGGGGGGGGGCCCCAGCACAGATACGCAGTATTTT.